This T cell receptor (beta chain) was documented in a study of regulatory T cells in long-lasting Graves disease. Investigators prepared the TCR beta libraries by applying iRepertoire HTBI primers and Arm-PCR of CDR3 regions. MiXCR, run by TCRdb on the multiplex PCR reads, gives a single entry per CDR3 protein. The sample contains 400,000 or so distinct CDR3 sequences, about a quarter of which appear only once. Study-level results: The study found lower TCR diversity in persistent Graves' patients than in newly diagnosed ones. Accuracy could have been hurt by small sample size. Segments TRBV28, TRBJ1-2 and TRBJ2-5 showed preferential usage in persistent disease. The analysis examined peripheral blood only and excluded thyroid tissue.

The CDR3 has 15 residues. CDR1 and CDR2 from the germline V gene are LNHDA and SQIVND (reference sequence). V shed 5 bases and J shed 7 bases, with 17 bases lying between them. Stated time point: persistent/refractory GD, antithyroid drugs over 5 years with positive TRAb. Extracted RNA from PBMCs served as the source of the TCR library. This clonotype occurred a few times. No antigen is known for it. Material: peripheral blood mononuclear cells (PBMCs), obtained when the disease was refractory, from a patient treated with antithyroid drugs. V and J are TRBV19 and TRBJ1-4; TRBD1 might be the D (6 bases). The TCR comes from a female donor with Graves disease. CDR3 DNA sequence: TGTGCCAGTAGTGGGGGACATGTTGGCGGTGAAAAACTGTTTTTT. It specifies CASSGGHVGGEKLFF.